This T cell receptor beta chain appears in the sequencing data of a study of Graves' ophthalmopathy and Graves' hyperthyroidism. For the study at large: At initial diagnosis, peripheral blood was obtained, and this preceded any treatment.

RNA transcripts yielded amplified TCR beta CDR3 regions. Investigators did first-round RT-PCR with HTBI primers, then second-round multiplex PCR. TCRdb re-analysed the multiplex PCR reads in MiXCR, keeping a single row per CDR3 protein. The sample lists approximately 480,000 distinct CDR3 sequences; about 15% were seen once. Germline trimming cut 3 bases from V and 2 bases from J; bases unmatched to any gene: 9. The CDR3 contains 15 residues. CDR1 and CDR2 (germline): DFQATT, SNEGSKA (reference sequence). The sequence was collected from a woman between 25 and 40 years old with Graves' ophthalmopathy. Sequencing used blood. The chain couples TRBV20-1 to TRBJ1-1, with 7 bases fitting TRBD1. CDR3 region: CSARNPRTGNTEAFF. The CDR3 DNA follows: TGCAGTGCTAGGAACCCGAGGACAGGAAACACTGAAGCTTTCTTT.